Listed below are T cell receptor beta chains from one sample, sequenced in a study of blood T cell repertoires in COVID-19. TCRdb's copy holds only in-frame clones and misses some; the assay was immunoSEQ multiplex PCR. The data show some 40,000 clones, approximately 88% seen once. The sequencing input was peripheral blood. The receptors stem from a human donor in a cohort sampled during active COVID-19. Each CDR3 is given with its conserved first and last residue. A D gene is named only where the DNA matches it firmly. The size entry is marked missing in some rows and otherwise reads once, few, many or a size class.

TRBJ1-1 | TRBV30 | - | - | TGTGCCTGGAGTTCCGGCCCAGGCACTGAAGCTTTCTTT | CAWSSGPGTEAFF
TRBJ2-5 | TRBV7-3 | TRBD2 | once | TGTGCCAGCAGCCTAATGGGGGGGACGCAAGAGACCCAGTACTTC | CASSLMGGTQETQYF
TRBJ2-2 | TRBV7-9 | - | - | TGTGCCAGCAGCTCGCCTGGCGGGTTGAACACCGGGGAGCTGTTTTTT | CASSSPGGLNTGELFF
TRBJ2-3 | TRBV27 | - | few | TGTGCCAGCAGATACCATACTAGCTCAGATACGCAGTATTTT | CASRYHTSSDTQYF
TRBJ2-3 | TRBV7-2 | - | - | TGTGCCAGCAGCTTAAGAAGAGCAGATACGCAGTATTTT | CASSLRRADTQYF
TRBJ2-1 | TRBV11-3 | - | - | TGTGCCAGCAGCTCCCATAGCCCCTCTCGCTACAATGAGCAGTTCTTC | CASSSHSPSRYNEQFF
TRBJ2-2 | TRBV5-1 | - | - | TGCGCCAGCAGCTTGGCGGGGGTTATCACCGGGGAGCTGTTTTTT | CASSLAGVITGELFF
TRBJ2-3 | TRBV6-5 | - | - | TGTGCCAGCAGTACAGGGAGAGCGGATACGCAGTATTTT | CASSTGRADTQYF
TRBJ1-4 | TRBV4-1 | - | - | TGCGCCAGCAGCCAAGAAGGAAGCGGGGGAGTGGGCGAAAAACTGTTTTTT | CASSQEGSGGVGEKLFF
TRBJ2-1 | TRBV4-1 | - | - | TGCGCCAGCAGCCAAGCACCGAGGAGCTCCTACAATGAGCAGTTCTTC | CASSQAPRSSYNEQFF